Following are 10 T cell receptor beta chains from one sample sequenced in a study of response to subunit inactivated influenza vaccine. TCRdb itself ran the RT-PCR reads through MiXCR, one entry per CDR3 protein. This table has more than 150,000 distinct CDR3 sequences, 9.2% appearing once. The sample here was non-naive T cells sorted from PBMCs, taken on the day of vaccination. The receptors shown here come from a man aged 50 to 60 who received an inactivated influenza vaccine.

The chain joins TRBV6-2 or TRBV6-3 to TRBJ2-7; TRBD2 matches at 11 bases. CDR3 length: 15 amino acids. The junction had 7 bases not matched to a gene; V was cut back by 7 bases and J by 2 bases. Germline V gene lookup returns CDR1 MNHEY and CDR2 SVGEGT. CDR3 residues: CASKPTSGKTYEQYF. DNA for the CDR3: TGTGCCAGCAAACCGACTAGCGGGAAGACCTACGAGCAGTACTTC.

This clonotype has more than one count but fewer than ten. The chain recombines TRBV29-1 with TRBJ2-3; D tentatively fits TRBD1 or TRBD2 (6 bases each). V dropped 6 bases and J dropped 3 bases, with 16 bases sitting between them. Looked up from germline, CDR1 is SQVTM and CDR2 is ANQGSEA. The CDR3 consists of 14 residues. This CDR3 reads CSVEQGGRTDTQYF. In DNA form, the CDR3 reads TGCAGCGTGGAACAGGGAGGCCGGACAGATACGCAGTATTTT.

This clonotype has at least ten counts. This chain uses TRBV5-1 with TRBJ2-2; D is perhaps TRBD1 (5 bases). The CDR3 sequence is 16 residues long. Per the germline V gene, CDR1 is SGHRS and CDR2 is YFSETQ. V lost 0 bases to trimming and J lost 0 bases, with 9 bases between them. CDR3 in DNA: TGCGCCAGCAGCTTGGTGGCAGGGACGAACACCGGGGAGCTGTTTTTT. It specifies CASSLVAGTNTGELFF.

The CDR3 sequence: CASSSNRVAGELFF. CDR3 nucleotides: TGTGCCAGCAGCTCCAACAGGGTTGCTGGGGAGCTGTTTTTT. V gene TRBV7-3 combines with J gene TRBJ2-2; D might be TRBD1 (6 bases). The CDR3 is 14 residues long. Germline assignment: CDR1 SGHTA and CDR2 FQGTGA. Trimming shortened V by 4 bases and J by 8 bases, and 14 bases separated the two germline ends.

The chain carries TRBV5-1 and TRBJ2-5, with D perhaps matching TRBD1 (6 bases). There are 15 residues in the CDR3. V lost 4 bases, J lost 0 bases, and 13 bases lay in between. The germline V gene has CDR1 SGHRS and CDR2 YFSETQ. In DNA, the CDR3 is TGCGCCAGCAGCCCTCTGGGGGCGTACCAAGAGACCCAGTACTTC. This codes for CASSPLGAYQETQYF.

In its sample, this clonotype was seen a few times. The chain has TRBV4-2 and TRBJ2-5, with D tentatively TRBD2 (5 bases). The CDR3 runs 15 residues. Germline V gene data show CDR1 as LGHNA and CDR2 as YNFKEQ. V was trimmed by 5 bases and J by 3 bases, leaving 16 bases between them. CDR3 sequence reads: CASSSTGDIEETQYF. The CDR3 DNA reads as TGTGCCAGCAGCTCTACCGGGGATATCGAAGAGACCCAGTACTTC.

In this sample, this clonotype turned up many times. V is TRBV28 and J is TRBJ2-1; the match to TRBD2 covers 13 bases. The CDR3 is 17 amino acids. V lost 2 bases and J lost 9; bases outside the gene matches: 10. The germline CDR1 and CDR2 sequences are MDHEN and SYDVKM. CDR3 coding DNA: TGTGCCAGCAGTTTAAATACAGGACTAGCGGGAGTAGCTGAGCAGTTCTTC. Its translation is CASSLNTGLAGVAEQFF.

The chain links TRBV12-3 or TRBV12-4 to TRBJ1-6; D uncertain. Trimming stripped 5 bases from V and 6 bases from J, with 14 bases between. This CDR3 spans 15 amino acids. In DNA form, the CDR3 reads TGTGCCAGCAGTCCCGGGTGGGCGGTTAATTCACCCCTCCACTTT. This translates into CASSPGWAVNSPLHF.

This clonotype was detected ten times or more. V usage is TRBV12-3 or TRBV12-4 and J usage is TRBJ2-1; the D is unclear. The V end was cut by 4 bases, the J end by 6 bases, with 4 bases between. This CDR3 has 11 residues. CDR3 coding DNA: TGTGCCAGCAGTTCCCCCAATGAGCAGTTCTTC. This sequence encodes CASSSPNEQFF.

The CDR3 region has the DNA TGTGCCAGCAGCTTGTCGTACTCGGCGGGTGGCAATCAGCCCCAGCATTTT. The encoded protein is CASSLSYSAGGNQPQHF. This chain links TRBV5-5 with TRBJ1-5; D not certain. Trimming removed 1 base from V and 2 bases from J, with 16 bases in between. The CDR3 is 17 residues long. Germline loops: CDR1 SGHKS, CDR2 YYEKEE (reference sequence).